These 20 T cell receptor beta chains share one sample of origin, sequenced in a study of T cell repertoires in cytomegalovirus infection. Their specific antigens are unknown. TCRdb re-derived calls from the reads in MiXCR, one entry per CDR3 protein. This repertoire shows 250,000 to 400,000 distinct CDR3 sequences, about 25% found once; its top ten account for 13%. The source material was cultured PBMCs, sampled from culture after CMV antigen stimulation. The receptor set was obtained from a human donor in good health (CMV status not recorded). Some clones in this sample may be carry-over from other donors' samples.

Only a few counts were recorded for this clonotype. The chain joins TRBV6-5 to TRBJ2-3; TRBD1 might be the D (5 bases). V lost 2 bases to trimming and J lost 3 bases, with 18 bases between them. Germline V gene data show CDR1 as MNHEY and CDR2 as SVGAGI. CDR3 length equals 17 residues. The CDR3 here is CASSYTGRLRGTDTQYF. For the CDR3, the DNA is TGTGCCAGCAGTTACACAGGACGGCTCAGAGGTACAGATACGCAGTATTTT.

Regarding this clonotype: An end of the junction differs from the germline gene, which may be a read error. CDR3 in amino acids: CASTTLRPPGPEQYF. Here the CDR3 DNA reads TGTGCCAGCACAACCTTAAGACCTCCGGGACCCGAGCAATACTTC. V gene TRBV6-2 or TRBV6-3 combines with J gene TRBJ2-7; D may correspond to TRBD1 or TRBD2 (5 bases each). Germline values: CDR1 MNHEY, CDR2 SVGEGT. The CDR3 is made up of 15 amino acids.

This clonotype was found a few times. The chain employs TRBV6-2 or TRBV6-3 and TRBJ2-3; D gene ambiguous. This CDR3 is built from 14 residues. In germline, CDR1 is MNHEY, CDR2 SVGEGT. Trimming took 2 bases from V and 6 from J, leaving 12 bases between them. CDR3 nucleotide sequence: TGTGCCAGCAGTTACCCGTCGCGTTTGGATACGCAGTATTTT. It is translated as CASSYPSRLDTQYF.

This clonotype was recorded at least ten times. This rearrangement joins TRBV7-2 to TRBJ1-4; D remains unclear. Trimming took off 4 bases at V and 1 base at J, with 10 bases between the two ends. The CDR3 consists of 15 residues. The germline V gene encodes CDR1 SGHTA and CDR2 FQGNSA. The CDR3 sequence is CASSSQVGTNEKLFF. DNA of the CDR3: TGTGCCAGCAGCTCCCAGGTTGGAACTAATGAAAAACTGTTTTTT.

The chain recombines TRBV30 with TRBJ1-2; no firm D call. The germline gives CDR1 GTSNPN, CDR2 SVGIG (reference sequence). The CDR3 length is 14 residues. V lost 0 bases and J lost 8, with 16 bases in between. The CDR3 DNA follows: TGTGCCTGGAGTGTGGTTTCGGGGTCCAGGGGCTACACCTTC. Translation: CAWSVVSGSRGYTF.

This clonotype was counted ten times or more. This chain links TRBV7-2 with TRBJ2-3, with D uncertain. The germline CDR1 and CDR2 sequences are SGHTA and FQGNSA. The CDR3 contains 15 residues. V gave up 5 bases and J gave up 1 base, with 13 bases separating them. The CDR3 here is CASSLHGQRTDTQYF. CDR3 sequence (DNA): TGTGCCAGCAGCCTCCACGGGCAGCGCACAGATACGCAGTATTTT.

This clonotype was found a few times. In DNA form, the CDR3 reads TGTGCCAGCAGCCTTAAGGCTGAATGGGCAGCTTTCTTT. It yields the protein CASSLKAEWAAFF. This chain links TRBV6-1 with TRBJ1-1; D call uncertain. Germline CDR1 and CDR2: MNHNS and SASEGT. CDR3 size: 13 residues. V was pared by 6 bases and J by 10 bases, with 18 bases between.

The chain couples TRBV4-3 to TRBJ2-3; D call uncertain. The CDR3 loop spans 16 amino acids. V lost 0 bases to trimming and J lost 3 bases, with 13 bases between them. Germline CDR1 is LGHNA and CDR2 is YSLEER. DNA of the CDR3: TGCGCCAGCAGCCAAGATGCGGTAGCAAGTACAGATACGCAGTATTTT. Its translation is CASSQDAVASTDTQYF.

This clonotype was seen more than once but under ten times. The chain has TRBV29-1 and TRBJ1-5; D not resolved. CDR1 and CDR2 (germline): SQVTM, ANQGSEA. V was pared by 4 bases and J by 0 bases, with 10 bases between. The CDR3 runs to 14 residues. In DNA, the CDR3 is TGCAGCGTTGGTACGAGGAATAGCAATCAGCCCCAGCATTTT. Residues: CSVGTRNSNQPQHF.

This clonotype turned up a few times. The genes are TRBV12-3 or TRBV12-4 and TRBJ1-1; possibly TRBD1 for D (6 bases). V was pared by 5 bases and J by 1 base, with 11 bases between. The CDR3 contains 14 residues. The CDR3 loop reads CASSPRQENTEAFF. For the CDR3, the DNA is TGTGCCAGCAGTCCCCGACAGGAGAACACTGAAGCTTTCTTT.

This chain uses TRBV6-8 with TRBJ1-5, with 11 bases fitting TRBD1. The junction had 3 bases not matched to a gene; V was cut back by 5 bases and J by 6 bases. The CDR3 extends over 14 amino acids. Germline CDR1 and CDR2: MNHGY and SAAAGT. CDR3 protein: CASSHGTGGQPQHF. The CDR3 DNA is TGTGCCAGCAGTCATGGGACAGGGGGTCAGCCCCAGCATTTT.

This clonotype was found a few times. As DNA, the CDR3 is TGTGCCAGCCGGACTAGCGGGATTCGAAATGAGCAGTTCTTC. As protein: CASRTSGIRNEQFF. The V and J genes are TRBV6-2 or TRBV6-3 and TRBJ2-1, with 12 nucleotides matching TRBD2. Per the germline V gene, CDR1 is MNHEY and CDR2 is SVGEGT. The CDR3 consists of 14 residues. Trimming at V came to 8 bases and at J to 7 bases, leaving 6 bases not matched to a gene.

The chain links TRBV5-6 to TRBJ2-7, with D hard to call. The ends were cut back, 5 bases at V and 5 bases at J, with 8 bases in the middle. This CDR3 region has 11 residues. Germline V gene data show CDR1 as SGHDT and CDR2 as YYEEEE. Here the CDR3 reads CASRGRDEQYF. CDR3 nucleotide sequence: TGTGCCAGCAGGGGCCGGGACGAGCAGTACTTC.

There are a few counts of this clonotype. For the CDR3, the DNA is TGTGCCAGCAGCTTAAACCGACAGGGGAGTTTGTACTTC. This gives the protein CASSLNRQGSLYF. V usage is TRBV12-3 or TRBV12-4 and J usage is TRBJ2-7; 8 bases line up with TRBD1. After removal of 6 bases from V and 12 bases from J, the junction contained 13 bases not matched to a gene. The CDR3 totals 13 residues.

J is TRBJ2-7 and V is TRBV4-1; weak D call: TRBD1 (5 bases). V lost 0 bases, J lost 6 bases, and 18 bases lay in between. CDR3 length: 16 amino acids. The germline V gene has CDR1 MGHRA and CDR2 YSYEKL. The CDR3 sequence: CASSQDSSSGFREQYF. Here the CDR3 DNA reads TGCGCCAGCAGCCAAGATTCTTCTTCAGGGTTTCGCGAGCAGTACTTC.

This rearrangement joins TRBV7-2 to TRBJ2-1, with D unclear. Germline CDR1 and CDR2: SGHTA and FQGNSA. The CDR3 extends over 13 amino acids. The germline V and J ends were trimmed by 8 bases and 0 bases, with 8 bases remaining between them. The CDR3 loop is CASRQSSYNEQFF. The CDR3 DNA reads as TGTGCCAGCCGACAAAGCTCCTACAATGAGCAGTTCTTC.

The gene calls are TRBV6-2 or TRBV6-3 and TRBJ2-7, with D tentatively TRBD1 (6 bases). Germline CDR1 MNHEY, CDR2 SVGEGT. This CDR3 has 14 residues. V gave up 1 base and J gave up 3 bases, with 10 bases separating them. Here the CDR3 DNA reads TGTGCCAGCAGTTACTACAGGGCGGACTACGAGCAGTACTTC. This gives the protein CASSYYRADYEQYF.

This clonotype has just a few counts. J is TRBJ2-1 and V is TRBV20-1; 7 bases are shared with TRBD1. CDR1 is DFQATT and CDR2 is SNEGSKA in the germline V gene (reference sequence). V lost 5 bases to trimming and J lost 7 bases; unmatched junction nucleotides: 5. The CDR3 contains 12 residues. Here the CDR3 reads CSAWDSSNEQFF. Here the CDR3 DNA reads TGCAGTGCTTGGGACAGTTCTAATGAGCAGTTCTTC.

The chain employs TRBV4-2 and TRBJ1-5; 7 nucleotides match TRBD1. The V gene's germline CDR1 is LGHNA and CDR2 YNFKEQ. Trimming at V came to 3 bases and at J to 0 bases, leaving 11 bases not matched to a gene. This CDR3 has 18 residues. The CDR3 loop reads CASSQIQGTGDSNQPQHF. The CDR3, as DNA: TGTGCCAGCAGCCAGATACAGGGGACCGGGGATAGCAATCAGCCCCAGCATTTT.

The chain employs TRBV24-1 and TRBJ2-1, with TRBD2 matching 9 bases. J lost 8 bases, V lost 5 bases, and 9 bases had no gene match. This CDR3 is 15 amino acids long. Germline-derived CDR1 and CDR2 are KGHDR and SFDVKD. The CDR3 spells CATSGGSGSTHEQFF. The CDR3 DNA reads TGTGCCACCAGTGGAGGTAGCGGGAGTACCCATGAGCAGTTCTTC.